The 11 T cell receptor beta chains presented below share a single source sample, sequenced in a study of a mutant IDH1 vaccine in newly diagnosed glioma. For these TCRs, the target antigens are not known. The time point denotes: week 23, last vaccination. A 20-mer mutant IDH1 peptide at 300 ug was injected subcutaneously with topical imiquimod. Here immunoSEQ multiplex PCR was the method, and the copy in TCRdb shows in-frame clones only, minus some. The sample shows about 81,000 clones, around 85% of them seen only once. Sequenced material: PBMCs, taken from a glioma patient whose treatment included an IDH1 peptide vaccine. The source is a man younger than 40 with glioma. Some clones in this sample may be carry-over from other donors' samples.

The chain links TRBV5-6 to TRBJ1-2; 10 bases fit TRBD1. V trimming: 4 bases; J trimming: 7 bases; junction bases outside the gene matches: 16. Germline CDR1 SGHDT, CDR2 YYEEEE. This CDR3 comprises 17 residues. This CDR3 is CASSQDVGTGVLGGYTF. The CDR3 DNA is TGTGCCAGCAGCCAGGACGTCGGGACAGGGGTATTGGGTGGCTACACCTTC. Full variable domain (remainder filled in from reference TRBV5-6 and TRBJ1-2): DAGVTQSPTHLIKTRGQQVTLRCSPKSGHDTVSWYQQALGQGPQFIFQYYEEEERQRGNFPDRFSGHQFPNYSSELNVNALLLGDSALYLCASSQDVGTGVLGGYTFGSGTRLTVV.

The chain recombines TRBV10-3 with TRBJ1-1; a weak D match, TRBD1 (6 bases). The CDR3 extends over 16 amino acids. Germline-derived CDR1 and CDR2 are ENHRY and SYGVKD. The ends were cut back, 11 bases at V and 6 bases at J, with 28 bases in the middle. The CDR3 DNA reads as TGTGCCGCCAGTACCGGGACATTCACATCGGGCTCTGAAGCTTTCTTT. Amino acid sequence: CAASTGTFTSGSEAFF.

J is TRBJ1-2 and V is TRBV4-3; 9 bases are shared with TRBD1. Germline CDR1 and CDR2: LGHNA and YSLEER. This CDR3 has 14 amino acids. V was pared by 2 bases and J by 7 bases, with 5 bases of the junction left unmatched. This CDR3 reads CASSQRDRDRGYTF. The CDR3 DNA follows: TGCGCCAGCAGCCAACGGGACAGGGATCGTGGCTACACCTTC.

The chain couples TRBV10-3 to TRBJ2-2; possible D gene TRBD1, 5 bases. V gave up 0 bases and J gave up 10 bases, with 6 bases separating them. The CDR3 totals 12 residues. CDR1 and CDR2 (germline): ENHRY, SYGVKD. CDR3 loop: CAISESTVELFF. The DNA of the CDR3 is TGTGCCATCAGTGAGTCGACAGTGGAGCTGTTTTTT.

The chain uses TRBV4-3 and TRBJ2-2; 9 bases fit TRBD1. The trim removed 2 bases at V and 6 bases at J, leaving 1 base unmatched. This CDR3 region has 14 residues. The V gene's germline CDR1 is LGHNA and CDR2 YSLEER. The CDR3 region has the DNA TGCGCCAGCAGCCAACGACAGGGGGCCGGGGAGCTGTTTTTT. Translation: CASSQRQGAGELFF.

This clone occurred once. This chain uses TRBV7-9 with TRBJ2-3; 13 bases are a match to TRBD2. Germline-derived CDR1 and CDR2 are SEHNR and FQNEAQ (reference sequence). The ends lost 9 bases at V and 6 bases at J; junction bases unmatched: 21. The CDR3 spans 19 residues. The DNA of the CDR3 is TGTGCCAGTTCTCCCGGGACTAGCGGGAATGGGCGTTTTGTTGATACGCAGTATTTT. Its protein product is CASSPGTSGNGRFVDTQYF.

Here the CDR3 reads CASSIDNRRVNQPQHF. The CDR3 DNA reads as TGTGCCAGTAGTATAGACAACAGACGGGTAAATCAGCCCCAGCATTTT. V gene TRBV19 combines with J gene TRBJ1-5, with no clear D. The V end was cut by 0 bases, the J end by 4 bases, with 13 bases between. CDR3 length: 16 amino acids. Germline CDR1 and CDR2: LNHDA and SQIVND (reference sequence).

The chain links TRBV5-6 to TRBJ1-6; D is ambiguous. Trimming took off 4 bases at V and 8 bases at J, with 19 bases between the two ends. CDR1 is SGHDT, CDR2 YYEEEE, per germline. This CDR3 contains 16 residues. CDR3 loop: CASSPRAKGNYSPLHF. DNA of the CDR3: TGTGCCAGCAGCCCAAGGGCGAAGGGCAATTATTCACCCCTCCACTTT.

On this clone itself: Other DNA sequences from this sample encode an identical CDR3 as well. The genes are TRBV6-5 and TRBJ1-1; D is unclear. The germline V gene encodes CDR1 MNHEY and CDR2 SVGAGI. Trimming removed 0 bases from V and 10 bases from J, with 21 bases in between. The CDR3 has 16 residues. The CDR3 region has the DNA TGTGCCAGCAGTTACTCGTATGGGGAGTTAGTTAAAGCAGCTTTCTTT. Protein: CASSYSYGELVKAAFF.

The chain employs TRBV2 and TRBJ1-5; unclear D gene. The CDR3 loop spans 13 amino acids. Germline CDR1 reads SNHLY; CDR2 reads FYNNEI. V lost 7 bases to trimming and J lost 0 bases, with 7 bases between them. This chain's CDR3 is CASNFYSNQPQHF. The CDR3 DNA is TGTGCCAGCAATTTTTATAGCAATCAGCCCCAGCATTTT.

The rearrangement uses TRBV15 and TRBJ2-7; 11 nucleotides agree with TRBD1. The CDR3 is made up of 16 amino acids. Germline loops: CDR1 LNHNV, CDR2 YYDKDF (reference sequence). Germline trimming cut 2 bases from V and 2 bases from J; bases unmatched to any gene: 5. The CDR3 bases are TGTGCCACCAGCAGACTGGGACAGGGGGGGACCTACGAGCAGTACTTC. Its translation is CATSRLGQGGTYEQYF.